This entry lists 27 T cell receptor beta chains sequenced from one sample in a study of shared clonotypes between healthy human individuals. The protocol was immunoSEQ multiplex PCR, while the TCRdb copy is restricted to in-frame clones and leaves out a portion. Altogether some 350,000 clones are present, around two thirds being singletons, with the ten largest covering approximately 10%. The material sequenced was memory CD4+ T cells sorted from blood. Sample subset: CD45RA-negative fraction. Every receptor here comes from a man under 40 in good health.

This rearrangement joins TRBV18 to TRBJ1-5; D is unresolved. V was trimmed by 2 bases and J by 2 bases, leaving 10 bases between them. The CDR3 runs 15 residues. Germline V gene sequence: CDR1 KGHSH, CDR2 LQKENI. For the CDR3, the DNA is TGTGCCAGCTCACCAGGGCCGGGAGGCAATCAGCCCCAGCATTTT. Translation gives CASSPGPGGNQPQHF.

The rearrangement joins TRBV7-9 to TRBJ1-1; D is unclear. The CDR3 covers 14 residues. V was shortened by 2 bases and J by 1 base, with 8 bases between the two germline ends. The germline V gene encodes CDR1 SEHNR and CDR2 FQNEAQ (reference sequence). The CDR3 nucleotides are TGTGCCAGCAGCTTACAGGCGGGGAACACTGAAGCTTTCTTT. This gives the protein CASSLQAGNTEAFF.

This clone came up a few times. Sequence at one end of the junction differs from germline and may be a read error. The V gene is TRBV20-1, the J gene TRBJ1-2; the D is unclear. Germline V lookup: CDR1 DFQATT, CDR2 SNEGSKA (reference sequence). This CDR3 contains 10 residues. For the CDR3, the DNA is TGCAGTGCTTCCCGCGTTGAGGGCCGCTTC. It yields the protein CSASRVEGRF.

The chain employs TRBV4-2 and TRBJ2-3; 10 bases line up with TRBD2. This CDR3 has 18 residues. The V gene's germline CDR1 is LGHNA and CDR2 YNFKEQ. With V trimmed by 2 bases and J by 3 bases, 11 bases remained unmatched. CDR3 protein: CASSQRAPTSGNTDTQYF. Written as DNA, the CDR3 is TGTGCCAGCAGCCAAAGGGCTCCTACTAGCGGGAATACAGATACGCAGTATTTT.

The rearrangement uses TRBV5-1 and TRBJ1-1; 8 bases are shared with TRBD1. CDR3 length: 14 amino acids. Germline V gives CDR1 SGHRS, CDR2 YFSETQ. J was trimmed by 4 bases and V by 0 bases; bases with no gene match: 2. The CDR3 region is CASSLAGGTTEAFF. CDR3 nucleotide sequence: TGCGCCAGCAGCTTGGCAGGGGGCACCACTGAAGCTTTCTTT.

This rearrangement joins TRBV4-3 to TRBJ2-2, with TRBD2 as a possible D gene (5 bases). The CDR3 consists of 14 residues. Per the germline V gene, CDR1 is LGHNA and CDR2 is YSLEER. V was trimmed by 3 bases and J by 0 bases, leaving 5 bases between them. The CDR3 sequence is CASSQGANTGELFF. The CDR3 coding sequence is TGCGCCAGCAGCCAGGGAGCGAACACCGGGGAGCTGTTTTTT.

With respect to this clone: This may come from a read error, since a much larger clone is one base off. This chain connects TRBV5-1 to TRBJ2-3; a possible D gene is TRBD2 (5 bases). Germline lookup yields CDR1 SGHRS and CDR2 YFSETQ. This CDR3 has 15 amino acids. V lost 7 bases, J lost 5 bases, and 20 bases lay in between. CDR3 coding DNA: TGCGCCAGCGCTAACGGGGTCTTTAAGGTAGATACGCAGTATTTT. Amino acid sequence: CASANGVFKVDTQYF.

The chain links TRBV7-6 to TRBJ2-2, with 9 bases matching TRBD2. CDR3 length: 17 amino acids. The trim removed 5 bases at V and 6 bases at J, leaving 13 bases unmatched. Germline-derived CDR1 and CDR2 are SGHVS and FNYEAQ. The CDR3 sequence: CASSPPGAGGRAGELFF. The CDR3 DNA reads TGTGCCAGCAGCCCGCCCGGGGCGGGAGGGAGGGCCGGGGAGCTGTTTTTT.

V gene TRBV6-6 combines with J gene TRBJ2-2; no reliable D call. V was trimmed by 8 bases and J by 6 bases, leaving 13 bases between them. The length of the CDR3 is 13 residues. Germline V gene sequence: CDR1 MNHNY, CDR2 SVGAGI (reference sequence). DNA for the CDR3: TGTGCCAGCGGGATTAACAATTCCGGGGAGCTGTTTTTT. Translated, it gives CASGINNSGELFF.

This clone has at least ten counts. The CDR3 sequence: CASSRSTRQGDEQFF. The CDR3 DNA sequence: TGTGCCAGTTCCCGATCGACTAGACAGGGCGATGAGCAGTTCTTC. V gene TRBV19 combines with J gene TRBJ2-1, with a possible D match to TRBD1 (7 bases). The CDR3 has 15 amino acids. Germline V gene lookup returns CDR1 LNHDA and CDR2 SQIVND (reference sequence). V lost 8 bases to trimming and J lost 8 bases, with 22 bases between them.

V is TRBV4-3 and J is TRBJ2-7; tentatively, D is TRBD1 (5 bases). Germline V lookup: CDR1 LGHNA, CDR2 YSLEER. V was trimmed by 1 base and J by 1 base, leaving 11 bases between them. The CDR3 length is 15 residues. CDR3 coding DNA: TGCGCCAGCAGCCAAGGAGACAGAATTTCCTACGAGCAGTACTTC. As protein: CASSQGDRISYEQYF.

The CDR3 loop reads CASSQDWFLQTFF. The CDR3 bases are TGTGCCAGCAGCCAAGATTGGTTCCTACAGACCTTCTTT. The V and J genes are TRBV14 and TRBJ1-1; D unresolved. CDR1 is SGHDN, CDR2 FVKESK, per germline. The germline V and J ends were trimmed by 0 bases and 14 bases, with 16 bases remaining between them. There are 13 residues in the CDR3.

Here the CDR3 DNA reads TGCGCCAGCAGCCAATTGGGACAGGGATACGAGCAGTACTTC. Amino acid sequence: CASSQLGQGYEQYF. J is TRBJ2-7 and V is TRBV4-3; 9 bases are a match to TRBD1. Germline V gene lookup returns CDR1 LGHNA and CDR2 YSLEER. With V trimmed by 2 bases and J by 4 bases, 3 bases remained unmatched. CDR3 length: 14 residues.

The chain combines TRBV27 with TRBJ1-3; the match to TRBD1 covers 9 bases. Germline assignment: CDR1 MNHEY and CDR2 SMNVEV (reference sequence). There are 15 residues in the CDR3. Losses at the gene ends were 6 bases for V and 4 bases for J; bases not matched to a gene: 7. CDR3 sequence: CASRKQGATGNTIYF. The CDR3 nucleotides read TGTGCCAGCAGGAAACAGGGGGCGACGGGAAACACCATATATTTT.

This chain links TRBV11-2 with TRBJ1-5; D is possibly TRBD1 (5 bases). The CDR3 contains 15 residues. Germline values: CDR1 SGHAT, CDR2 FQNNGV. Trimming pared 0 bases from V and 4 bases from J, leaving 10 bases between. CDR3 protein: CASSLDRDLNQPQHF. The CDR3 region has the DNA TGTGCCAGCAGCTTAGATCGGGACCTTAATCAGCCCCAGCATTTT. The variable domain in full, completed from reference TRBV11-2 and TRBJ1-5, reads EAGVAQSPRYKIIEKRQSVAFWCNPISGHATLYWYQQILGQGPKLLIQFQNNGVVDDSQLPKDRFSAERLKGVDSTLKIQPAKLEDSAVYLCASSLDRDLNQPQHFGDGTRLSIL.

This clone was observed a few times. The CDR3 DNA reads as TGTGCCAGCAGCGTAGGAATGGGGCAGAGAGAGACCCAGTACTTC. Its translation: CASSVGMGQRETQYF. This chain connects TRBV9 to TRBJ2-5; the D gene is possibly TRBD1 (5 bases). CDR3 length: 15 residues. Germline values: CDR1 SGDLS, CDR2 YYNGEE. V dropped 0 bases and J dropped 4 bases, with 13 bases sitting between them. The complete variable domain, with remaining parts taken from reference TRBV9 and TRBJ2-5, reads DSGVTQTPKHLITATGQRVTLRCSPRSGDLSVYWYQQSLDQGLQFLIQYYNGEERAKGNILERFSAQQFPDLHSELNLSSLELGDSALYFCASSVGMGQRETQYFGPGTRLLVL.

CDR3 protein: CAISEDRGFYGYTF. DNA of the CDR3: TGTGCCATCAGTGAGGACCGGGGGTTCTATGGCTACACCTTC. V and J are TRBV10-3 and TRBJ1-2; D might be TRBD1 (5 bases). This CDR3 is 14 amino acids long. The V gene's germline CDR1 is ENHRY and CDR2 SYGVKD. Trimming cost V 2 bases and J 4 bases, with 11 bases left between them.

The chain carries TRBV10-3 and TRBJ2-1, with 11 positions matching TRBD2. J gave up 0 bases and V 9 bases, and 4 bases lay outside the gene matches. CDR3 size: 15 residues. The germline gives CDR1 ENHRY, CDR2 SYGVKD. CDR3 nucleotide sequence: TGTGCCATAGGGACTAGCGGTAGCTCCTACAATGAGCAGTTCTTC. Its protein is CAIGTSGSSYNEQFF.

The chain recombines TRBV2 with TRBJ1-1; 7 nucleotides align to TRBD1. Germline loops: CDR1 SNHLY, CDR2 FYNNEI. The CDR3 extends over 13 amino acids. The junction had 2 bases not matched to a gene; V was cut back by 6 bases and J by 1 base. The CDR3 sequence: CASSRQGNTEAFF. The CDR3 DNA sequence: TGTGCCAGCAGCCGACAGGGGAACACTGAAGCTTTCTTT.

The CDR3 reads CASSLAAETQYF. The CDR3 nucleotides are TGCGCCAGCAGCTTGGCCGCAGAGACCCAGTACTTC. The V call is TRBV5-1, the J call TRBJ2-5; no reliable D call. The CDR3 length is 12 residues. Germline lookup yields CDR1 SGHRS and CDR2 YFSETQ. The V end lost 0 bases, the J end lost 4 bases, and 4 bases lay between the germline ends.

The rearrangement joins TRBV7-9 to TRBJ1-4; no definite D call. CDR1 SEHNR and CDR2 FQNEAQ come from the germline V gene (reference sequence). This CDR3 is built from 15 residues. V was trimmed by 0 bases and J by 5 bases, leaving 10 bases between them. In DNA form, the CDR3 reads TGTGCCAGCAGCTTAGCAGGGTGGGAGAATGAAAAACTGTTTTTT. This gives the protein CASSLAGWENEKLFF.

A remark on this clone: Other DNA sequences in this sample translate to the same CDR3. The rearrangement joins TRBV10-2 to TRBJ1-3; maybe TRBD1 (5 bases). This CDR3 spans 13 amino acids. V was cut by 8 bases and J by 4 bases, with 12 bases left in between. Per germline, CDR1 WSHSY and CDR2 SAAADI. The CDR3 spells CASGGYSGNTIYF. The CDR3 region has the DNA TGCGCCAGCGGGGGTTACTCCGGAAACACCATATATTTT.

Points on this clone: The junction and the germline gene differ at one end; a read error may be behind it. Other DNA sequences in the sample encode the same CDR3. This chain joins TRBV18 and TRBJ2-1, with D perhaps TRBD2 (6 bases). CDR1 is KGHSH, CDR2 LQKENI, per germline. The CDR3 totals 15 residues. The CDR3 DNA sequence: TGTGCTAGCTCACCCGGGAGCCCCCCGAGGAATGAGCAGTTCTTC. It yields the protein CASSPGSPPRNEQFF.

This clone was recorded only once. This rearrangement joins TRBV27 to TRBJ2-3, with TRBD2 matching over 10 bases. Germline CDR1 reads MNHEY; CDR2 reads SMNVEV (reference sequence). The CDR3 has 16 amino acids. V lost 3 bases to trimming and J lost 2 bases; unmatched junction nucleotides: 5. CDR3 amino acids: CASSLTGTSDTDTQYF. CDR3 DNA sequence: TGTGCCAGCAGTTTGACCGGGACTAGCGACACAGATACGCAGTATTTT.

This sequence joins TRBV5-5 and TRBJ2-3; 7 bases are a match to TRBD1. V was clipped by 3 bases and J by 4 bases; unmatched bases: 11. CDR1 and CDR2 (germline): SGHKS, YYEKEE (reference sequence). The CDR3 extends over 16 amino acids. The CDR3 coding sequence is TGTGCCAGCAGCTCGGGCCTTCGACAGGGCTCAGATACGCAGTATTTT. Protein: CASSSGLRQGSDTQYF.

The chain links TRBV11-2 to TRBJ2-1; D call uncertain. Trimming pared 2 bases from V and 12 bases from J, leaving 20 bases between. The CDR3 is 15 amino acids. Per germline, CDR1 SGHAT and CDR2 FQNNGV. CDR3 nucleotides: TGTGCCAGCAGCTTATCTCCTGGCCGGTACGATGGGCAGTTCTTC. As protein: CASSLSPGRYDGQFF.

The chain is built from TRBV5-6 and TRBJ2-7; D perhaps matches TRBD2 (5 bases). CDR3 size: 13 residues. Between the trimmed V and J ends, which lost 1 base and 7 bases, there was a span of 12 bases. Per germline, CDR1 SGHDT and CDR2 YYEEEE. DNA for the CDR3: TGTGCCAGCAGCTTGCGGGGTCTGGCAGAGCAGTACTTC. Its translation: CASSLRGLAEQYF.